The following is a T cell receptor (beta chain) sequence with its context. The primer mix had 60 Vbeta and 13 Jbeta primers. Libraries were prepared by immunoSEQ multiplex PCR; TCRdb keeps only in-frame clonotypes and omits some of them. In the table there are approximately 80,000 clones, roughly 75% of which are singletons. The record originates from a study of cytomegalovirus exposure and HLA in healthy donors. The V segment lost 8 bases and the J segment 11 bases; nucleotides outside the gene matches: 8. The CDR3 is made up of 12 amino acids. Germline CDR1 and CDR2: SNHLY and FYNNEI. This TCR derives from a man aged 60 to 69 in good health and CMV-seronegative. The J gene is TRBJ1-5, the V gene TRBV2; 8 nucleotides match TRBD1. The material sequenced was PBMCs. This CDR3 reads CASGQGAPAQHF. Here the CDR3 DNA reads TGTGCCAGCGGCCAGGGGGCCCCGGCCCAGCATTTT.